Detailed here is one TCR beta chain. The data were obtained in a study of long-term antiretroviral therapy in people with HIV. The J segment lost 1 base and the V segment lost 0 bases, leaving 5 bases of the junction unmatched. This CDR3 has 16 residues. Germline assignment: CDR1 SGHRS and CDR2 YFSETQ. immunoSEQ v3.0 was run at survey level. The method was immunoSEQ multiplex PCR; TCRdb's version includes in-frame clones alone and lacks a portion of them. The sample carries approximately 25,000 clones, approximately 95% recorded once. The TCR sequence derives from a woman aged 40 to 55 with HIV. This material consisted of unsorted PBMCs, taken 7.6 years after starting antiretroviral therapy. The V and J genes are TRBV5-1 and TRBJ2-7; 9 bases fit TRBD2. CDR3 sequence reads: CASSLAPSGASYEQYF. Written as DNA, the CDR3 is TGCGCCAGCAGCTTGGCCCCTAGCGGGGCATCCTACGAGCAGTACTTC.